This T cell receptor (beta chain) stems from a study of T cell responses to AZD1222 COVID-19 vaccine. This CDR3 has 16 residues. Losses at the gene ends were 5 bases for V and 3 bases for J; bases not matched to a gene: 8. Germline values: CDR1 SGHAT, CDR2 FQDESV (reference sequence). Some clones are missing from TCRdb's copy, which holds only in-frame ones; the method was immunoSEQ multiplex PCR. The table has over 40,000 clones, nearly 85% seen once; the top ten hold more than 45%. V is TRBV11-1 and J is TRBJ2-1, with TRBD1 identical over 9 bases. The sequence was obtained from an adult in good health. The material was peripheral blood, obtained on day 0 of AZD1222 vaccination. CDR3 region: CASSPHRGPFYNEQFF. CDR3 sequence (DNA): TGTGCCAGCAGCCCCCACAGGGGGCCTTTCTACAATGAGCAGTTCTTC.